This T cell receptor beta chain was captured in a study of control samples from healthy donors and cancer patients. TCRdb keeps only in-frame clones here, not all; method: immunoSEQ multiplex PCR. This table holds about 75,000 clones, around four fifths found once. Germline lookup yields CDR1 SNHLY and CDR2 FYNNEI. The CDR3 has 12 amino acids. The V end lost 8 bases, the J end lost 3 bases, and 11 bases lay between the germline ends. Sequenced: blood. This chain links TRBV2 with TRBJ2-7, with TRBD2 as a possible D gene (6 bases). The clonotype was recovered from a man aged 50 or older in good health. CDR3 protein: CASGLGGYEQYF. CDR3 nucleotide sequence: TGTGCCAGCGGCCTCGGGGGCTACGAGCAGTACTTC. The variable domain in full, completed from reference TRBV2 and TRBJ2-7, reads EPEVTQTPSHQVTQMGQEVILRCVPISNHLYFYWYRQILGQKVEFLVSFYNNEISEKSEIFDDQFSVERPDGSNFTLKIRSTKLEDSAMYFCASGLGGYEQYFGPGTRLTVT.